A selection of T cell receptor beta chains follows, all from one sample in a study of T-cell memory formation after mild COVID-19. TCRdb re-analysed the 5' RACE reads in MiXCR, keeping a single row per CDR3 protein. The data show approximately 490,000 distinct CDR3 sequences, with roughly 22% seen just once and approximately 12% held by the top ten. The sequencing input was PBMCs or a T cell subset sorted from them (not recorded which). Every receptor here comes from an adult woman who had mild COVID-19 (a few samples of this study predate the infection). Cell type and time point are not known. CDR3s include the opening cysteine and the closing phenylalanine or tryptophan. D genes are given only for firm matches. Clone size is shown for a subset of rows, as once, few, many or a class of expanded clone.

CDR3: CASSLEASGVGAQYF
DNA: TGTGCCAGCAGCTTAGAGGCTAGCGGGGTAGGGGCCCAGTACTTC
J: TRBJ2-5
size: few
V: TRBV7-2
D: TRBD2

CDR3: CASSISERPQLFF
DNA: TGTGCCAGTAGTATATCTGAACGGCCTCAACTGTTTTTT
J: TRBJ1-4
size: many
V: TRBV19
D: .

CDR3: CAISVKPGRLINYGYTF
DNA: TGTGCCATCAGTGTCAAACCGGGACGGTTGATTAACTATGGCTACACCTTC
J: TRBJ1-2
size: few
V: TRBV10-3
D: .

CDR3: CSAFLRGVNTEAFF
DNA: TGCAGTGCTTTTCTACGGGGGGTTAACACTGAAGCTTTCTTT
J: TRBJ1-1
size: .
V: TRBV20-1
D: .

CDR3: CATQGYDTQYF
DNA: TGTGCCACCCAAGGTTATGATACGCAGTATTTT
J: TRBJ2-3
size: .
V: TRBV2
D: .

CDR3: CAWRTAGSEAFF
DNA: TGTGCCTGGAGGACGGCGGGCTCTGAAGCTTTCTTT
J: TRBJ1-1
size: few
V: TRBV30
D: .

CDR3: CASSLGGQGGDYGYTF
DNA: TGTGCCAGCAGTCTCGGAGGACAGGGAGGGGACTATGGCTACACCTTC
J: TRBJ1-2
size: .
V: TRBV12-3/TRBV12-4
D: TRBD1

CDR3: CASTWTRNTEAFF
DNA: TGTGCCAGCACCTGGACGAGGAACACTGAAGCTTTCTTT
J: TRBJ1-1
size: once
V: TRBV12-3/TRBV12-4
D: .

CDR3: CASSLGAGGRNNEQFF
DNA: TGTGCCAGCAGCCTAGGAGCGGGAGGTAGGAACAATGAGCAGTTCTTC
J: TRBJ2-1
size: .
V: TRBV27
D: TRBD2

CDR3: CSAVREGYNEQFF
DNA: TGCAGTGCTGTGCGGGAGGGTTACAATGAGCAGTTCTTC
J: TRBJ2-1
size: few
V: TRBV20-1
D: TRBD2

CDR3: CASSTQGWDEQYF
DNA: TGTGCCAGCAGTACACAGGGATGGGACGAGCAGTACTTC
J: TRBJ2-7
size: .
V: TRBV12-3/TRBV12-4
D: .

CDR3: CASSYTSGSTGELFF
DNA: TGTGCCAGCAGCTATACGAGCGGGAGCACCGGGGAGCTGTTTTTT
J: TRBJ2-2
size: .
V: TRBV7-2
D: TRBD2

CDR3: CATSARTEVEQYF
DNA: TGTGCCACCAGTGCACGGACAGAGGTCGAGCAGTACTTC
J: TRBJ2-7
size: .
V: TRBV24-1
D: .

CDR3: CASSQAMEKYF
DNA: TGTGCCAGCAGCCAAGCAATGGAAAAATATTTT
J: TRBJ2-3
size: once
V: TRBV3-1
D: .

CDR3: CASRSDTDTQYF
DNA: TGCGCCAGCAGAAGCGACACAGATACGCAGTATTTT
J: TRBJ2-3
size: .
V: TRBV5-1
D: .

CDR3: CATSRGGPADTQYF
DNA: TGTGCCACCAGCAGAGGAGGGCCCGCAGATACGCAGTATTTT
J: TRBJ2-3
size: many
V: TRBV15
D: .

CDR3: CATSIRNTGELFF
DNA: TGTGCCACCAGCATAAGGAACACCGGGGAGCTGTTTTTT
J: TRBJ2-2
size: .
V: TRBV24-1
D: .

CDR3: CSARSDRGGLEQYF
DNA: TGCAGTGCTAGGTCAGACAGGGGCGGGCTGGAGCAGTACTTC
J: TRBJ2-7
size: .
V: TRBV20-1
D: TRBD1

CDR3: CSARVPRQNTEAFF
DNA: TGCAGTGCTAGAGTGCCACGGCAGAACACTGAAGCTTTCTTT
J: TRBJ1-1
size: .
V: TRBV20-1
D: .

CDR3: CASSLFGQGAHTEAFF
DNA: TGTGCCAGCAGTTTATTTGGACAGGGGGCGCACACTGAAGCTTTCTTT
J: TRBJ1-1
size: .
V: TRBV27
D: TRBD1

CDR3: CASSPLGQESNQPQHF
DNA: TGCGCCAGCAGCCCTCTGGGACAGGAAAGCAATCAGCCCCAGCATTTT
J: TRBJ1-5
size: few
V: TRBV5-1
D: TRBD1

CDR3: CASTLLGQGSGYTF
DNA: TGTGCCAGCACCCTTTTGGGACAGGGGAGCGGCTACACCTTC
J: TRBJ1-2
size: .
V: TRBV12-3/TRBV12-4
D: TRBD1

CDR3: CASSQGLKRGSTDTQYF
DNA: TGCGCCAGCAGCCAAGGATTAAAGCGGGGGAGCACAGATACGCAGTATTTT
J: TRBJ2-3
size: many
V: TRBV4-1
D: TRBD2

CDR3: CATSDQDRGSNNEQFF
DNA: TGTGCCACCAGTGACCAGGACAGGGGGTCTAACAATGAGCAGTTCTTC
J: TRBJ2-1
size: .
V: TRBV24-1
D: TRBD1

CDR3: CASSPETSGFQETQYF
DNA: TGTGCCAGCTCACCAGAGACTAGCGGGTTTCAAGAGACCCAGTACTTC
J: TRBJ2-5
size: .
V: TRBV18
D: TRBD2

CDR3: CSATRTSGSYEQYF
DNA: TGCAGTGCTACCAGGACTAGCGGGAGTTACGAGCAGTACTTC
J: TRBJ2-7
size: .
V: TRBV20-1
D: TRBD2

CDR3: CASSFPPGQGTYEQYF
DNA: TGTGCCAGCAGTTTCCCCCCCGGACAGGGGACCTACGAGCAGTACTTC
J: TRBJ2-7
size: .
V: TRBV6-6
D: TRBD1

CDR3: CASSSGGNWELFF
DNA: TGTGCCAGTAGTTCCGGGGGCAATTGGGAGCTGTTTTTT
J: TRBJ2-2
size: few
V: TRBV19
D: .

CDR3: CSVEGEGQLNEKLFF
DNA: TGCAGCGTTGAGGGAGAGGGACAGCTTAATGAAAAACTGTTTTTT
J: TRBJ1-4
size: few
V: TRBV29-1
D: TRBD1

CDR3: CATSSRITSGVDTQYF
DNA: TGTGCCACCAGCAGTAGAATAACTAGCGGGGTGGATACGCAGTATTTT
J: TRBJ2-3
size: few
V: TRBV15
D: TRBD2

CDR3: CASSWTSGRVGNEQFF
DNA: TGTGCCAGCAGCTGGACTAGCGGGAGGGTCGGGAATGAGCAGTTCTTC
J: TRBJ2-1
size: .
V: TRBV14
D: TRBD2

CDR3: CASSPDRLREKLFF
DNA: TGTGCCAGCAGTCCCGACAGGCTCCGCGAAAAACTGTTTTTT
J: TRBJ1-4
size: once
V: TRBV14
D: .

CDR3: CASSLGSGHTYEQYF
DNA: TGTGCCAGCAGCTTAGGAAGCGGGCACACCTACGAGCAGTACTTC
J: TRBJ2-7
size: .
V: TRBV7-8
D: .

CDR3: CASSPISGGVTDTQYF
DNA: TGTGCCAGCAGCCCCATATCGGGGGGTGTTACAGATACGCAGTATTTT
J: TRBJ2-3
size: .
V: TRBV3-1
D: TRBD2

CDR3: CASSEADEQYF
DNA: TGTGCCAGCAGTGAAGCGGACGAGCAGTACTTC
J: TRBJ2-7
size: many
V: TRBV25-1
D: .

CDR3: CASSTTSGTSYEQYF
DNA: TGTGCCAGCAGCACGACTAGCGGGACCTCCTACGAGCAGTACTTC
J: TRBJ2-7
size: .
V: TRBV7-6
D: TRBD2

CDR3: CATSDPGGRGYNEQFF
DNA: TGTGCCACCAGTGACCCTGGAGGGAGGGGCTACAATGAGCAGTTCTTC
J: TRBJ2-1
size: few
V: TRBV24-1
D: TRBD2

CDR3: CASSPGTGGGEQYF
DNA: TGTGCCAGCAGTCCTGGGACAGGGGGCGGCGAGCAGTACTTC
J: TRBJ2-7
size: .
V: TRBV12-3/TRBV12-4
D: TRBD1

CDR3: CASSLDRGNYEQYF
DNA: TGTGCCAGCAGCTTAGACAGGGGGAACTACGAGCAGTACTTC
J: TRBJ2-7
size: few
V: TRBV7-9
D: TRBD1

CDR3: CASSYRVGYNEQFF
DNA: TGTGCCAGCAGTTACAGGGTGGGTTACAATGAGCAGTTCTTC
J: TRBJ2-1
size: .
V: TRBV6-6
D: .

CDR3: CASTHGASGSYEQFF
DNA: TGTGCCAGCACCCACGGGGCTAGCGGGAGTTATGAGCAGTTCTTC
J: TRBJ2-1
size: few
V: TRBV6-2/TRBV6-3
D: TRBD2

CDR3: CATSSFPKTGGYGYTF
DNA: TGTGCCACCAGCAGTTTCCCCAAGACAGGGGGCTATGGCTACACCTTC
J: TRBJ1-2
size: .
V: TRBV15
D: TRBD1

CDR3: CASSPPLDTMHTEAFF
DNA: TGCGCCAGCAGCCCCCCGCTAGACACAATGCACACTGAAGCTTTCTTT
J: TRBJ1-1
size: .
V: TRBV4-1
D: .

CDR3: CASKSSGANVLTF
DNA: TGTGCCAGCAAAAGCTCTGGGGCCAACGTCCTGACTTTC
J: TRBJ2-6
size: few
V: TRBV3-1
D: .

CDR3: CASSRVGSYEQYF
DNA: TGCGCCAGCAGCCGGGTTGGGTCCTACGAGCAGTACTTC
J: TRBJ2-7
size: few
V: TRBV4-1
D: .

CDR3: CASYDFQETQYF
DNA: TGTGCCAGCTATGACTTTCAAGAGACCCAGTACTTC
J: TRBJ2-5
size: few
V: TRBV7-9
D: .

CDR3: CASSFNRGNTEAFF
DNA: TGTGCCAGCAGTTTCAACAGGGGGAACACTGAAGCTTTCTTT
J: TRBJ1-1
size: many
V: TRBV7-2
D: TRBD1

CDR3: CASSLVRIGMVRVEQFF
DNA: TGTGCCAGCAGTTTAGTGAGGATAGGGATGGTCAGGGTTGAGCAGTTCTTC
J: TRBJ2-1
size: .
V: TRBV12-3/TRBV12-4
D: .

CDR3: CASSFGEGTEAFF
DNA: TGTGCCAGCAGCTTCGGGGAAGGGACTGAAGCTTTCTTT
J: TRBJ1-1
size: many
V: TRBV7-3
D: .

CDR3: CASSYGGQIINYGYTF
DNA: TGTGCCAGTAGCTACGGGGGACAGATTATCAACTATGGCTACACCTTC
J: TRBJ1-2
size: .
V: TRBV19
D: TRBD1

CDR3: CSASRGPDTQYF
DNA: TGCAGTGCTTCTCGGGGCCCAGATACGCAGTATTTT
J: TRBJ2-3
size: .
V: TRBV20-1
D: .

CDR3: CSVEVALSGELFF
DNA: TGCAGCGTTGAAGTGGCCCTTTCCGGGGAGCTGTTTTTT
J: TRBJ2-2
size: few
V: TRBV29-1
D: .

CDR3: CASSPERGFYEQYF
DNA: TGTGCCAGCAGCCCAGAAAGGGGGTTCTACGAGCAGTACTTC
J: TRBJ2-7
size: few
V: TRBV7-9
D: .

CDR3: CASSHSGAHTDTQYF
DNA: TGCGCCAGCAGCCATTCCGGGGCCCACACAGATACGCAGTATTTT
J: TRBJ2-3
size: .
V: TRBV4-1
D: .